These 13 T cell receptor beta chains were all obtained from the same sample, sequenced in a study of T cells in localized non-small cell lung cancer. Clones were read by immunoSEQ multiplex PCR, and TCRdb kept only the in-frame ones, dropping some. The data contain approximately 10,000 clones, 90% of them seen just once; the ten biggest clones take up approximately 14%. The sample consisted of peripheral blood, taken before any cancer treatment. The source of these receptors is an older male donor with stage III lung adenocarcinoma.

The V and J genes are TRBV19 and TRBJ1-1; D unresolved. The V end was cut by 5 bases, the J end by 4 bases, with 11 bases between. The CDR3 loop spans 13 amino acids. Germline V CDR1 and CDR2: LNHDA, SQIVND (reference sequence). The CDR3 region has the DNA TGTGCCAGTAGTTTTCTTTACGGCACTGAAGCTTTCTTT. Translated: CASSFLYGTEAFF. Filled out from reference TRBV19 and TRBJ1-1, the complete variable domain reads DGGITQSPKYLFRKEGQNVTLSCEQNLNHDAMYWYRQDPGQGLRLIYYSQIVNDFQKGDIAEGYSVSREKKESFPLTVTSAQKNPTAFYLCASSFLYGTEAFFGQGTRLTVV.

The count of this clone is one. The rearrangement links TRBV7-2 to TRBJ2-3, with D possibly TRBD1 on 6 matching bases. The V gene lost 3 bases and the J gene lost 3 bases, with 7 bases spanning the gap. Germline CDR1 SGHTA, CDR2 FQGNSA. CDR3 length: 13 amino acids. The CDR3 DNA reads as TGTGCCAGCAGCTTCGACAGGACAGATACGCAGTATTTT. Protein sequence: CASSFDRTDTQYF.

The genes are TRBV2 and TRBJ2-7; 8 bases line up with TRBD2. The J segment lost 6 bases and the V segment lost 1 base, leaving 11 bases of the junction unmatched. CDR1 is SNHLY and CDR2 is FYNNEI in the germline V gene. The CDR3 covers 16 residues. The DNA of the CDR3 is TGTGCCAGCAGTGAAGTAAGGGTGGCGGGAGGTCGCGAGCAGTACTTC. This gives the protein CASSEVRVAGGREQYF.

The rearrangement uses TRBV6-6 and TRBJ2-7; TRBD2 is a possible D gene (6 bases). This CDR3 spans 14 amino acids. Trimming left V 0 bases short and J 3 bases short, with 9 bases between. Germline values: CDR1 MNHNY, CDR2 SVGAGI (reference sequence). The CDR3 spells CASSYSGGLYEQYF. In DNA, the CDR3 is TGTGCCAGCAGTTACTCGGGGGGTCTCTACGAGCAGTACTTC.

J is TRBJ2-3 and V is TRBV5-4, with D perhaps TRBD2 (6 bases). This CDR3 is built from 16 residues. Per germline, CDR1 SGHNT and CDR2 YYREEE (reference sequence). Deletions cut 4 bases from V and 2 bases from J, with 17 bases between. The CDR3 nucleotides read TGTGCCAGCAGCCCCACATGGCGGGGTTTCACAGATACGCAGTATTTT. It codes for CASSPTWRGFTDTQYF.

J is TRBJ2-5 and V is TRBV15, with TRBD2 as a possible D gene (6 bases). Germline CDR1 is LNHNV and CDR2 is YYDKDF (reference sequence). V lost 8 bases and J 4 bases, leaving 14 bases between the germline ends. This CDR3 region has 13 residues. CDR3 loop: CATSTFGGETQYF. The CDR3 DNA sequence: TGTGCCACCTCAACATTCGGGGGAGAGACCCAGTACTTC.

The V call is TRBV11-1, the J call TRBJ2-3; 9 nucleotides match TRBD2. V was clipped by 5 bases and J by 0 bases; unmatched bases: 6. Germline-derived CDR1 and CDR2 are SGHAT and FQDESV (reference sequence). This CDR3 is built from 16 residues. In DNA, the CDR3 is TGTGCCAGCAGCAAGAATCTAGCGGGGAGCACAGATACGCAGTATTTT. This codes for CASSKNLAGSTDTQYF.

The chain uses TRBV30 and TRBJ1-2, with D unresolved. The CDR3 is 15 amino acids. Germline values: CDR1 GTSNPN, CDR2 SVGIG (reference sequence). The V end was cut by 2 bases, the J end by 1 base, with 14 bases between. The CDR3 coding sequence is TGTGCCTGGAGTCCACTTGGATTCGATAACTATGGCTACACCTTC. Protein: CAWSPLGFDNYGYTF.

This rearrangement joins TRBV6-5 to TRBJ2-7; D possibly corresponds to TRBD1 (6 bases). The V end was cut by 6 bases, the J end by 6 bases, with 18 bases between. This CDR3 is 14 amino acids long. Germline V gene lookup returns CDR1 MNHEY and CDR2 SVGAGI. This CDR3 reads CASRDTQGIGEQYF. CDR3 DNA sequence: TGTGCCAGCAGGGACACTCAGGGGATAGGCGAGCAGTACTTC.

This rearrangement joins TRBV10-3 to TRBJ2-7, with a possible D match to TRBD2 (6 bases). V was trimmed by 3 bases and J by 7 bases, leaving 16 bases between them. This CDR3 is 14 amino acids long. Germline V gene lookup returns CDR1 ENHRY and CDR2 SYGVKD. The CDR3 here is CAISELRDDREQYF. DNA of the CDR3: TGTGCCATCAGTGAATTGCGGGACGATAGGGAGCAGTACTTC.

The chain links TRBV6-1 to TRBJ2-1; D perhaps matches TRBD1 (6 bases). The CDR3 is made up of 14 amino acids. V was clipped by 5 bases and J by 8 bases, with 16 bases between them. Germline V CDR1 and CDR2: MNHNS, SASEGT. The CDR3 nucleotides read TGTGCCAGCAGTAAAGAACAGGGTAGGCATGAGCAGTTCTTC. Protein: CASSKEQGRHEQFF.

The CDR3 loop reads CASSPVTGRFQPQHF. As DNA, the CDR3 is TGTGCCAGCAGCCCGGTGACAGGGAGATTCCAGCCCCAGCATTTT. The rearrangement joins TRBV5-8 to TRBJ1-5, with 7 nucleotides matching TRBD1. V trimming: 4 bases; J trimming: 7 bases; junction bases outside the gene matches: 11. Germline V CDR1 and CDR2: SGHTS, YDEGEE. The CDR3 spans 15 residues.

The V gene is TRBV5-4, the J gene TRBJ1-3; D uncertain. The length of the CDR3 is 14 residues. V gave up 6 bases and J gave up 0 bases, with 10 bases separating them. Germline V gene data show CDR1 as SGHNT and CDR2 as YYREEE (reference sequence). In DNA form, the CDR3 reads TGTGCCAGCAAGCCGGACTACTCTGGAAACACCATATATTTT. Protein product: CASKPDYSGNTIYF.